A single sample is the source of the 24 T cell receptor beta chains below, sequenced in a study of blood T cell repertoires in COVID-19. Using immunoSEQ multiplex PCR, the repertoire was profiled, and TCRdb retains in-frame clones only, with some absent. The repertoire holds 88,000 or so clones, with approximately 85% as singletons. The source material was peripheral blood. Every receptor here comes from a man aged 60-69 years with acute or convalescent COVID-19.

The gene calls are TRBV11-2 and TRBJ1-1; D possibly corresponds to TRBD1 (5 bases). Germline-derived CDR1 and CDR2 are SGHAT and FQNNGV. This CDR3 is 13 amino acids long. V lost 1 base and J 7 bases, leaving 10 bases between the germline ends. The CDR3 DNA sequence: TGTGCCAGCAGCTTAGCGACAGCCTATGAAGCTTTCTTT. Its protein product is CASSLATAYEAFF. The variable domain in full, completed from reference TRBV11-2 and TRBJ1-1, reads EAGVAQSPRYKIIEKRQSVAFWCNPISGHATLYWYQQILGQGPKLLIQFQNNGVVDDSQLPKDRFSAERLKGVDSTLKIQPAKLEDSAVYLCASSLATAYEAFFGQGTRLTVV.

In its sample, this clone was seen once. This chain uses TRBV11-2 with TRBJ2-3; a weak D match, TRBD2 (6 bases). In germline, CDR1 is SGHAT, CDR2 FQNNGV. CDR3 length equals 15 residues. V was cut by 5 bases and J by 2 bases, with 14 bases left in between. CDR3 residues: CASSLPGLLTDTQYF. DNA of the CDR3: TGTGCCAGCAGCCTCCCGGGACTCCTCACAGATACGCAGTATTTT.

The CDR3 DNA sequence: TGTGCCAGCAGCTTAAATGGGTTAGCGGGCACAGATACGCAGTATTTT. Translated: CASSLNGLAGTDTQYF. The chain carries TRBV7-3 and TRBJ2-3; tentative D call: TRBD2 (6 bases). This CDR3 spans 16 amino acids. Germline CDR1 SGHTA, CDR2 FQGTGA. The germline V and J ends were trimmed by 1 base and 1 base, with 12 bases remaining between them.

J is TRBJ1-5 and V is TRBV5-1; perhaps TRBD1 as D (6 bases). Trimming took 1 base from V and 7 from J, leaving 15 bases between them. The CDR3 is 15 amino acids. Per germline, CDR1 SGHRS and CDR2 YFSETQ. The chain's CDR3 is CASSLMGADGQPQHF. DNA for the CDR3: TGCGCCAGCAGCTTGATGGGGGCGGACGGACAGCCCCAGCATTTT.

The rearrangement uses TRBV5-1 and TRBJ2-1; the match to TRBD2 covers 11 bases. V lost 4 bases, J lost 7 bases, and 10 bases stayed unmatched. The CDR3 length is 16 residues. Germline V CDR1 and CDR2: SGHRS, YFSETQ. The CDR3 DNA reads as TGCGCCAGCAGCGTATCCGGGACTAGCGGACTGAATGAGCAGTTCTTC. This encodes CASSVSGTSGLNEQFF.

The rearrangement links TRBV4-2 to TRBJ2-7; the D gene is possibly TRBD2 (6 bases). This CDR3 has 16 residues. Trimming removed 0 bases from V and 4 bases from J, with 16 bases in between. The V gene's germline CDR1 is LGHNA and CDR2 YNFKEQ. CDR3 coding DNA: TGTGCCAGCAGCCAAGATATCGGCGGGGTGAGATACGAGCAGTACTTC. Its translation: CASSQDIGGVRYEQYF.

The rearrangement links TRBV2 to TRBJ2-1; D perhaps matches TRBD2 (5 bases). Per germline, CDR1 SNHLY and CDR2 FYNNEI. V lost 7 bases to trimming and J lost 8 bases, with 18 bases between them. The CDR3 is 14 amino acids. The CDR3 region is CASMRRVDSDEQFF. The CDR3 bases are TGTGCCAGCATGAGGCGGGTTGATTCCGATGAGCAGTTCTTC.

The genes are TRBV5-1 and TRBJ1-1; D is undetermined. The V gene lost 4 bases and the J gene lost 5 bases, with 15 bases spanning the gap. The germline CDR1 and CDR2 sequences are SGHRS and YFSETQ. This CDR3 is 14 amino acids long. The CDR3 sequence is CASSMKNSGTEAFF. The CDR3, as DNA: TGCGCCAGCAGCATGAAGAACTCCGGGACTGAAGCTTTCTTT.

This clone was counted only a few times. This chain links TRBV3-1 (or the pseudogene TRBV3-2) with TRBJ2-7; D perhaps matches TRBD1 (5 bases). V was shortened by 0 bases and J by 5 bases, with 11 bases between the two germline ends. Germline V lookup: CDR1 LGHDT, CDR2 YNNKEL (reference sequence). The CDR3 consists of 14 residues. CDR3: CASSQEKGFHEQYF. The CDR3 DNA is TGTGCCAGCAGCCAAGAAAAGGGGTTTCACGAGCAGTACTTC.

The chain joins TRBV7-6 to TRBJ1-6; TRBD1 matches at 8 bases. The V gene's germline CDR1 is SGHVS and CDR2 FNYEAQ. This CDR3 contains 15 residues. J gave up 10 bases and V 5 bases, and 10 bases lay outside the gene matches. The CDR3, as DNA: TGTGCCAGCAGCGTGGGACAGGTGGCGGGGTCACCCCTCCACTTT. This translates into CASSVGQVAGSPLHF.

The chain joins TRBV3-1 (or the pseudogene TRBV3-2) to TRBJ1-1, with a possible D match to TRBD1 (5 bases). The CDR3 totals 15 residues. CDR1 and CDR2 (germline): LGHDT, YNNKEL (reference sequence). V lost 4 bases, J lost 4 bases, and 16 bases lay in between. The CDR3 region is CASSPTPQGSTEAFF. The CDR3 bases are TGTGCCAGCAGCCCCACTCCTCAGGGATCCACTGAAGCTTTCTTT.

In DNA form, the CDR3 reads TGTGCCGTCCCGGCCCGGGAAGGAAATGAGCAGTTCTTC. This encodes CAVPAREGNEQFF. The V and J genes are TRBV19 and TRBJ2-1, with a possible D match to TRBD2 (5 bases). Germline V gene lookup returns CDR1 LNHDA and CDR2 SQIVND (reference sequence). The CDR3 is 13 amino acids. The ends were cut back, 11 bases at V and 7 bases at J, with 18 bases in the middle.

The genes are TRBV5-1 and TRBJ2-2; 7 bases map to TRBD1. CDR3 length equals 16 residues. The trim removed 0 bases at V and 1 base at J, leaving 3 bases unmatched. Germline-derived CDR1 and CDR2 are SGHRS and YFSETQ. CDR3 in DNA: TGCGCCAGCAGCTTGGTCGGGACAGTGAACACCGGGGAGCTGTTTTTT. Encoded protein: CASSLVGTVNTGELFF.

The V gene is TRBV5-1, the J gene TRBJ1-1; D call uncertain. Trimming removed 1 base from V and 0 bases from J, with 7 bases in between. This CDR3 comprises 14 residues. Germline values: CDR1 SGHRS, CDR2 YFSETQ. The CDR3 here is CASSLQQLNTEAFF. The CDR3 coding sequence is TGCGCCAGCAGCTTGCAACAACTGAACACTGAAGCTTTCTTT.

Only a few counts were recorded for this clone. Here the CDR3 reads CASGAGTYEQYF. The CDR3 bases are TGTGCCAGCGGGGCAGGGACCTACGAGCAGTACTTC. The chain has TRBV3-1 (or the pseudogene TRBV3-2) and TRBJ2-7; a weak D match, TRBD1 (5 bases). Germline CDR1 and CDR2: LGHDT and YNNKEL (reference sequence). This CDR3 contains 12 residues. V lost 8 bases and J lost 2, with 10 bases in between.

V gene TRBV28 combines with J gene TRBJ2-7, with TRBD2 identical over 8 bases. This CDR3 has 15 amino acids. The V and J ends lost 5 bases and 7 bases, in that order; junction bases with no gene match: 13. CDR1 and CDR2 (germline): MDHEN, SYDVKM. In DNA, the CDR3 is TGTGCCAGCAGTCTCCGACTAGCGACACTCCTGGAGCAGTACTTC. Translated: CASSLRLATLLEQYF.

The V and J genes are TRBV19 and TRBJ1-2, with D uncertain. V lost 0 bases and J lost 8, with 19 bases in between. CDR3 length: 16 amino acids. Germline loops: CDR1 LNHDA, CDR2 SQIVND (reference sequence). The DNA for the CDR3 is TGTGCCAGTAGTATAGATCAGCCCGGGAATCTCTACGGCTACACCTTC. Translating gives CASSIDQPGNLYGYTF.

The V call is TRBV19, the J call TRBJ1-1; D remains unclear. Germline CDR1 reads LNHDA; CDR2 reads SQIVND (reference sequence). CDR3 length: 13 amino acids. The V end lost 7 bases, the J end lost 1 base, and 10 bases lay between the germline ends. The CDR3 here is CASKKNGNTEAFF. CDR3 bases: TGTGCCAGTAAAAAGAACGGGAACACTGAAGCTTTCTTT.

This chain uses TRBV19 with TRBJ2-2, with D unclear. The CDR3 covers 16 residues. Germline-derived CDR1 and CDR2 are LNHDA and SQIVND (reference sequence). The germline V and J ends were trimmed by 5 bases and 1 base, with 14 bases remaining between them. Here the CDR3 reads CASSLTRILNTGELFF. The CDR3 coding sequence is TGTGCCAGTAGTCTAACCAGGATTCTGAACACCGGGGAGCTGTTTTTT.

The chain is built from TRBV9 and TRBJ1-4; TRBD1 aligns across 8 bases. Germline V gives CDR1 SGDLS, CDR2 YYNGEE. The CDR3 is made up of 15 amino acids. V gave up 0 bases and J gave up 6 bases; unmatched junction bases: 4. The CDR3 nucleotides read TGTGCCAGCAGCGTAGCGGGGACAGGTTATGAAAAACTGTTTTTT. Its translation: CASSVAGTGYEKLFF.

V is TRBV11-3 and J is TRBJ2-7, with D possibly matching TRBD2 (6 bases). Germline V gives CDR1 SGHNT, CDR2 YENEEA. The V and J ends lost 2 bases and 6 bases respectively, with 14 bases between them. This CDR3 has 14 residues. DNA for the CDR3: TGTGCCAGCAGCTTAATCCCGGGAGAGGGCGAGCAGTACTTC. This codes for CASSLIPGEGEQYF.

The V and J genes are TRBV6-5 and TRBJ2-1; D gene uncertain. Germline V lookup: CDR1 MNHEY, CDR2 SVGAGI. This CDR3 region has 13 residues. V shed 10 bases and J shed 6 bases, with 16 bases lying between them. The CDR3 DNA sequence: TGTGCCATCCGACACCCCTCAGGCAATGAGCAGTTCTTC. Its protein product is CAIRHPSGNEQFF.

This chain joins TRBV5-1 and TRBJ2-5, with TRBD1 identical over 8 bases. V trimming: 4 bases; J trimming: 2 bases; junction bases outside the gene matches: 7. CDR3 length equals 15 residues. The V gene's germline CDR1 is SGHRS and CDR2 YFSETQ. CDR3 region: CASSIGTGSQETQYF. CDR3 DNA: TGCGCCAGCAGCATCGGGACAGGCTCTCAAGAGACCCAGTACTTC.

The chain joins TRBV10-1 to TRBJ2-7; 8 nucleotides line up with TRBD1. This CDR3 contains 15 residues. The germline CDR1 and CDR2 sequences are WNHNN and SYGVQD (reference sequence). V lost 6 bases to trimming and J lost 4 bases; unmatched junction nucleotides: 11. The DNA of the CDR3 is TGCGCCAGCAGCCGACGACAGGGGAAAGCTTACGAGCAGTACTTC. Amino acid sequence: CASSRRQGKAYEQYF.